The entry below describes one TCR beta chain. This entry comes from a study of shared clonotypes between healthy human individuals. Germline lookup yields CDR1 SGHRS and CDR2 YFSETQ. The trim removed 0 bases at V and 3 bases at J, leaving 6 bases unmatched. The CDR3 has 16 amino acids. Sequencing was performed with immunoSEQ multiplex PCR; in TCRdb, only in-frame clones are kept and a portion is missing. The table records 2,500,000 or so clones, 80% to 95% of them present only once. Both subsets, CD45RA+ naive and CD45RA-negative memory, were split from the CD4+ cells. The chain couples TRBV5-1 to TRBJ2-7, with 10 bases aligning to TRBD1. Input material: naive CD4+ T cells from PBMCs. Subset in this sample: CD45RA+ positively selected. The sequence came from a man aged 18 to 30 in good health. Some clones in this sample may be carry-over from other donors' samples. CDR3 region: CASSLGGTGEGYEQYF. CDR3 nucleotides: TGCGCCAGCAGCTTGGGCGGGACAGGGGAGGGCTACGAGCAGTACTTC.